The 23 T cell receptor beta chains reported below all come from one sample, sequenced in a study of human T cells and chemical hapten exposure (dated by TCRdb to the early 2020s). To prepare the library, RACE was applied. The reads were generated on a NextSeq 500. The public reads were quality trimmed at Q25 with fastp and then assembled into clones with MiXCR by TCRdb, keeping productive beta chains. Every CDR3 protein is listed once, alongside the most common genes and DNA of its rows. For this sample there are 100,000 to 150,000 distinct CDR3 sequences; over 9% appear just once. Of the sample, 2% to 2.5% is held by the ten largest clones. The time point label, as the study defines it: patch test 3, about 24 weeks after DPC sensitization. The treatment or condition label, read with the paper, signifies: therapeutic diphenylcyclopropenone sensitization with weekly scalp DPC. The sequenced sample was whole blood, obtained in connection with sensitization to the hapten diphenylcyclopropenone (DPC). The receptor set was obtained from a woman aged 45-59 years with alopecia areata. Some clones in this sample may be carry-over from other donors' samples.

The table lists this clonotype with a few counts. In DNA form, the CDR3 reads TGTGCCAGCAGTCCTACCTCTGGGGCCAACGTCCTGACTTTC. The encoded protein is CASSPTSGANVLTF. The chain uses TRBV6-2 or TRBV6-3 and TRBJ2-6; D not resolved. V was clipped by 5 bases and J by 0 bases, with 5 bases between them. The CDR3 is 14 residues long. Per germline, CDR1 MNHEY and CDR2 SVGEGT.

This chain joins TRBV6-1 and TRBJ1-5; D is unclear. The CDR3 runs 16 residues. Trimming took 9 bases from V and 2 from J, leaving 20 bases between them. Germline-derived CDR1 and CDR2 are MNHNS and SASEGT. The CDR3 loop is CASFLRELGGNQPQHF. The CDR3 DNA is TGTGCCAGTTTTTTACGGGAGTTGGGAGGCAATCAGCCCCAGCATTTT.

This clonotype was recorded many times. The genes are TRBV20-1 and TRBJ2-5, with D perhaps TRBD1 (6 bases). Between the trimmed V and J ends, which lost 4 bases and 4 bases, there was a span of 7 bases. Germline V gene lookup returns CDR1 DFQATT and CDR2 SNEGSKA (reference sequence). The CDR3 contains 11 residues. The CDR3 loop reads CSAKQGETQYF. For the CDR3, the DNA is TGCAGTGCTAAACAGGGAGAGACCCAGTACTTC.

This clonotype came up a few times. The rearrangement uses TRBV12-3 or TRBV12-4 and TRBJ1-5; 7 nucleotides agree with TRBD1. With V trimmed by 5 bases and J by 5 bases, 6 bases remained unmatched. The CDR3 length is 14 residues. The CDR3: CASSRTGRDQPQHF. Here the CDR3 DNA reads TGTGCCAGCAGTCGGACAGGAAGGGATCAGCCCCAGCATTTT.

This clonotype was recorded a few times. The gene calls are TRBV20-1 and TRBJ2-3, with D perhaps matching TRBD1 (5 bases). CDR1 is DFQATT, CDR2 SNEGSKA, per germline (reference sequence). The CDR3 runs to 14 residues. Between the trimmed V and J ends, which lost 6 bases and 5 bases, there was a span of 18 bases. The CDR3 sequence: CSARTLVDRDTQYF. Here the CDR3 DNA reads TGCAGTGCGAGGACACTTGTCGATAGAGATACGCAGTATTTT.

The rearrangement links TRBV10-3 to TRBJ1-3, with D perhaps matching TRBD1 (5 bases). This CDR3 has 13 amino acids. Trimming stripped 10 bases from V and 0 bases from J, with 10 bases between. CDR1 and CDR2 (germline): ENHRY, SYGVKD. The CDR3 loop is CASGGISGNTIYF. CDR3 in DNA: TGTGCCAGCGGGGGAATCTCTGGAAACACCATATATTTT.

This clonotype has only a few counts. The chain recombines TRBV7-2 with TRBJ2-7; weak D call: TRBD2 (6 bases). The CDR3 sequence is 13 residues long. Germline-derived CDR1 and CDR2 are SGHTA and FQGNSA. V was pared by 5 bases and J by 3 bases, with 11 bases between. The CDR3 coding sequence is TGTGCCAGCAGCCAGGGACTGCTCTACGAGCAGTACTTC. Amino acid sequence: CASSQGLLYEQYF.

This clonotype was observed at least ten times. This chain connects TRBV28 to TRBJ1-5, with D tentatively TRBD1 (5 bases). This CDR3 has 15 amino acids. The V end lost 3 bases, the J end lost 7 bases, and 16 bases lay between the germline ends. Looked up from germline, CDR1 is MDHEN and CDR2 is SYDVKM. The CDR3 coding sequence is TGTGCCAGCAGTTTTATGAGGGCAGGGACGCAGCCCCAGCATTTT. Translated, it gives CASSFMRAGTQPQHF. The full variable domain, rest sourced from reference TRBV28 and TRBJ1-5, is DVKVTQSSRYLVKRTGEKVFLECVQDMDHENMFWYRQDPGLGLRLIYFSYDVKMKEKGDIPEGYSVSREKKERFSLILESASTNQTSMYLCASSFMRAGTQPQHFGDGTRLSIL.

This clonotype came up a few times. The genes are TRBV6-1 and TRBJ2-3; TRBD2 is a possible D gene (6 bases). This CDR3 comprises 14 residues. Between the trimmed V and J ends, which lost 7 bases and 5 bases, there was a span of 16 bases. CDR1 and CDR2 (germline): MNHNS, SASEGT. The CDR3 loop reads CASTPRGDIDTQYF. In nucleotides, the CDR3 is TGTGCCAGCACTCCACGCGGGGATATAGATACGCAGTATTTT.

This clonotype occurred a few times. The chain employs TRBV6-1 and TRBJ1-5, with no clear D. With 1 base removed from V and 7 bases from J, the gap between germline ends came to 8 bases. Per germline, CDR1 MNHNS and CDR2 SASEGT. The CDR3 runs 13 residues. The DNA for the CDR3 is TGTGCCAGCAGTGAAGGGGTTGGACAGCCCCAGCATTTT. This sequence encodes CASSEGVGQPQHF.

This clonotype has just a few counts. This sequence joins TRBV6-5 and TRBJ2-7; the match to TRBD2 covers 13 bases. The V gene's germline CDR1 is MNHEY and CDR2 SVGAGI. CDR3 size: 12 residues. With 8 bases clipped from V and 7 bases from J, the junction kept 2 bases outside the gene matches. CDR3: CASGLAGEEQYF. Written as DNA, the CDR3 is TGTGCCAGCGGACTAGCGGGGGAGGAGCAGTACTTC.

This clonotype was recorded at least ten times. The chain's CDR3 is CASSLGDEQFF. The CDR3 DNA is TGTGCCAGCAGCTTGGGGGATGAGCAGTTCTTC. The chain couples TRBV12-3 or TRBV12-4 to TRBJ2-1, with D possibly called TRBD1 or TRBD2 (5 bases each). Trimming took 6 bases from V and 8 from J, leaving 8 bases between them. The CDR3 spans 11 residues.

To note about this clonotype: This may arise from a read error, as a much more abundant clone is one base away. This chain links TRBV5-4 with TRBJ2-3, with no clear D. This CDR3 has 12 residues. V lost 6 bases and J lost 1, with 6 bases in between. The germline V gene has CDR1 SGHNT and CDR2 YYREEE (reference sequence). CDR3 nucleotides: TGTGCCAGCAACTGGGGCACAGATACGCAGTATTTT. This translates into CASNWGTDTQYF. Full variable domain (missing parts from reference TRBV5-4 and TRBJ2-3): ETGVTQSPTHLIKTRGQQVTLRCSSQSGHNTVSWYQQALGQGPQFIFQYYREEENGRGNFPPRFSGLQFPNYSSELNVNALELDDSALYLCASNWGTDTQYFGPGTRLTVL.

This clonotype was observed a few times. The chain is built from TRBV15 and TRBJ1-1, with 8 bases matching TRBD1. Germline CDR1 and CDR2: LNHNV and YYDKDF (reference sequence). V shed 5 bases and J 4 bases; nucleotides not matched to a gene: 3. The CDR3 totals 13 residues. The CDR3 loop reads CATSRTGPTEAFF. CDR3 DNA sequence: TGTGCCACCAGCCGGACAGGGCCCACTGAAGCTTTCTTT.

The table lists this clonotype with a few counts. The V and J genes are TRBV6-1 and TRBJ1-4; no firm D call. The germline V gene has CDR1 MNHNS and CDR2 SASEGT. The CDR3 length is 14 residues. V was trimmed by 7 bases and J by 8 bases, leaving 17 bases between them. The CDR3 coding sequence is TGTGCCAGCATCAGGCCGGGTACGGCCGAAAAACTGTTTTTT. This sequence encodes CASIRPGTAEKLFF.

This clonotype turned up a few times. This chain connects TRBV13 to TRBJ1-4, with D perhaps TRBD1 (5 bases). Trimming shortened V by 7 bases and J by 2 bases, and 11 bases separated the two germline ends. CDR3 size: 14 residues. Per the germline V gene, CDR1 is PRHDT and CDR2 is FYEKMQ (reference sequence). The CDR3 is CASTQGVTNEKLFF. Written as DNA, the CDR3 is TGTGCCAGCACCCAAGGGGTGACTAATGAAAAACTGTTTTTT.

This clonotype was picked up many times. The chain is built from TRBV20-1 and TRBJ2-3; TRBD2 agrees at 8 bases. The germline CDR1 and CDR2 sequences are DFQATT and SNEGSKA (reference sequence). Trimming cost V 2 bases and J 1 base; bases outside gene matches: 5. This CDR3 comprises 15 residues. CDR3 amino acids: CSARYSGTGTDTQYF. The CDR3 DNA reads as TGCAGTGCTAGATATAGCGGGACTGGCACAGATACGCAGTATTTT.

This clonotype was counted between two and nine times. The gene calls are TRBV28 and TRBJ1-1; D call uncertain. This CDR3 is built from 14 residues. In germline, CDR1 is MDHEN, CDR2 SYDVKM. V was clipped by 4 bases and J by 5 bases, with 14 bases between them. CDR3 amino acids: CASSSLGMRTEAFF. In nucleotides, the CDR3 is TGTGCCAGCAGTTCCCTGGGGATGAGGACTGAAGCTTTCTTT. The variable domain in full, completed from reference TRBV28 and TRBJ1-1, reads DVKVTQSSRYLVKRTGEKVFLECVQDMDHENMFWYRQDPGLGLRLIYFSYDVKMKEKGDIPEGYSVSREKKERFSLILESASTNQTSMYLCASSSLGMRTEAFFGQGTRLTVV.

Comment on this clonotype: The junction shows a germline mismatch at one end, possibly a read error. J is TRBJ1-2 and V is TRBV6-1; no reliable D call. This CDR3 spans 14 amino acids. Germline V gene sequence: CDR1 MNHNS, CDR2 SASEGT. The CDR3 here is CASIRTQMNHGYAF. CDR3 DNA sequence: TGTGCCAGCATACGGACTCAAATGAACCATGGCTACGCCTTC.

The chain has TRBV5-6 and TRBJ1-2; 9 bases are shared with TRBD1. CDR1 and CDR2 (germline): SGHDT, YYEEEE. The CDR3 sequence is 12 residues long. The V segment lost 4 bases and the J segment 7 bases; nucleotides outside the gene matches: 2. Written as DNA, the CDR3 is TGTGCCAGCAGCCGGGACAGGGCTGGCTACACCTTC. It codes for CASSRDRAGYTF. The variable domain in full, with the rest retrieved from reference TRBV5-6 and TRBJ1-2, is DAGVTQSPTHLIKTRGQQVTLRCSPKSGHDTVSWYQQALGQGPQFIFQYYEEEERQRGNFPDRFSGHQFPNYSSELNVNALLLGDSALYLCASSRDRAGYTFGSGTRLTVV.

This chain connects TRBV6-6 to TRBJ2-3; 7 bases are shared with TRBD1. CDR1 is MNHNY, CDR2 SVGAGI, per germline (reference sequence). Trimming took 0 bases from V and 1 from J; bases not matched to a gene: 4. CDR3 length: 16 residues. The CDR3 is CASSYSTGLRTDTQYF. CDR3 bases: TGTGCCAGCAGTTACTCGACAGGGCTCCGCACAGATACGCAGTATTTT.

The chain carries TRBV7-8 and TRBJ2-5, with D tentatively TRBD1 (6 bases). The CDR3 spans 14 residues. Germline values: CDR1 SGHVS, CDR2 FQNEAQ. Trimming took 1 base from V and 5 from J, leaving 11 bases between them. CDR3 sequence: CASSLGQVGETQYF. The CDR3 coding sequence is TGTGCCAGCAGCTTAGGACAGGTCGGGGAGACCCAGTACTTC.

This chain uses TRBV12-3 or TRBV12-4 with TRBJ2-7, with 9 positions matching TRBD1. The CDR3 runs to 17 residues. V trimming: 5 bases; J trimming: 4 bases; junction bases outside the gene matches: 15. CDR3 in amino acids: CASSPGNPGTGYYEQYF. CDR3 in DNA: TGTGCCAGCAGTCCGGGTAATCCCGGGACAGGGTATTACGAGCAGTACTTC.